The sequence of this T cell receptor (beta chain) was determined in a study of cytomegalovirus exposure and HLA in healthy donors. Study-level points and caveats: By a later analysis, the bulk of CMV-associated TCR beta chains appeared HLA-restricted. According to the study, 160 or so TCR beta chains were cytomegalovirus-associated. In a later analysis, V- and J-gene trimming of beta chains associated with a DCLRE1C missense variant, replicated independently.

In its sample, this clone was seen a few times. Its antigen remains unknown. Samples came from healthy bone marrow donors. The germline V gene encodes CDR1 LNHDA and CDR2 SQIVND (reference sequence). Unmatched junction bases numbered 3, after V lost 4 bases and J lost 2 bases. CDR3 size: 16 residues. 60 Vbeta and 13 Jbeta primers were used in PCR. The repertoire was sequenced with immunoSEQ multiplex PCR; TCRdb's copy has only in-frame clones and lacks some. The sample lists 210,000 or so clones, more than 60% occurring once. This sequence joins TRBV19 and TRBJ2-1, with 12 bases identical to TRBD2. The sequence came from a man in his forties in good health and CMV-seronegative. Sequences were obtained from PBMCs. CDR3 sequence reads: CASSRGLAGPYNEQFF. Here the CDR3 DNA reads TGTGCCAGTAGTAGAGGACTAGCGGGACCCTACAATGAGCAGTTCTTC. The whole variable domain, remainder taken from reference TRBV19 and TRBJ2-1, is DGGITQSPKYLFRKEGQNVTLSCEQNLNHDAMYWYRQDPGQGLRLIYYSQIVNDFQKGDIAEGYSVSREKKESFPLTVTSAQKNPTAFYLCASSRGLAGPYNEQFFGPGTRLTVL.